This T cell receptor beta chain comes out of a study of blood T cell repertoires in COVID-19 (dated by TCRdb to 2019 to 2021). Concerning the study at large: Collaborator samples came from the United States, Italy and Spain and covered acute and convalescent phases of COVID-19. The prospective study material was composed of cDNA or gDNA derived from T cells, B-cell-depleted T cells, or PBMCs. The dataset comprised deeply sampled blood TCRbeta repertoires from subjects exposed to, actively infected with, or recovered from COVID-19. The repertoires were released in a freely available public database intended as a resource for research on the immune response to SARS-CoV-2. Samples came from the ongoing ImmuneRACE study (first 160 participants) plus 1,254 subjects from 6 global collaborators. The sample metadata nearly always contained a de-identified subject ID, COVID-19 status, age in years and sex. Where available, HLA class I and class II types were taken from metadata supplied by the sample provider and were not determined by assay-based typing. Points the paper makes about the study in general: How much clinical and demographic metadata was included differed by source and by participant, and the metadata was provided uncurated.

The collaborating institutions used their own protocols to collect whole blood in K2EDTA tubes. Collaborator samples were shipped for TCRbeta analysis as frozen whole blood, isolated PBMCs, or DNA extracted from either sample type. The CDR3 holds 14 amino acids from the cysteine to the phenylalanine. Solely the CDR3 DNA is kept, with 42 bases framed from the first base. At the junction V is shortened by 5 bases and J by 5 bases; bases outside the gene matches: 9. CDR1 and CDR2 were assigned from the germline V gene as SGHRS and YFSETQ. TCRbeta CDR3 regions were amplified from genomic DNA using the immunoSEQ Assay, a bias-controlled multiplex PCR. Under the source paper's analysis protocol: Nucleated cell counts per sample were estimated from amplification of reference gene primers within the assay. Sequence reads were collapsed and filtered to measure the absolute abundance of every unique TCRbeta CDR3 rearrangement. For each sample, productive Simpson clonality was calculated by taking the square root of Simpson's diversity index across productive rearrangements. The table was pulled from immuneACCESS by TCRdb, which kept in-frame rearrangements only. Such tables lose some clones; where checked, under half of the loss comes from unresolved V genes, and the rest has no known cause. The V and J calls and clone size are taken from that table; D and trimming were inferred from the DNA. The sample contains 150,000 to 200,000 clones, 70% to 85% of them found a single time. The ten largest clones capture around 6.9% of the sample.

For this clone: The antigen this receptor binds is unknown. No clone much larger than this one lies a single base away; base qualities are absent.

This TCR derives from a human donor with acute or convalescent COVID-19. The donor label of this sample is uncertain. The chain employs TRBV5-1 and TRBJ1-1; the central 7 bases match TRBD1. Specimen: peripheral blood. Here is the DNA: TGCGCCAGCAGGCCGGACAGGATGGGTACTGAAGCTTTCTTT. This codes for CASRPDRMGTEAFF. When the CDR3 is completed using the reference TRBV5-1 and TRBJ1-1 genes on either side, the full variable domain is KAGVTQTPRYLIKTRGQQVTLSCSPISGHRSVSWYQQTPGQGLQFLFEYFSETQRNKGNFPGRFSGRQFSNSRSEMNVSTLELGDSALYLCASRPDRMGTEAFFGQGTRLTVV.